This TCR beta chain derives from a study of spatial heterogeneity in lung cancer. Overall study: Raw sequencing reads included, on average, more than 8.5 appearances of each unique TCR and UMI combination.

By share, this clonotype counts as medium-sized. Indicated time point: sample taken at primary tumor resection. Samples came from approximately 65 TRACERx patients with untreated early-stage lung cancer. Whole RNA came from tumor, nontumor lung or frozen PBMC and was sequenced without being sorted. V was shortened by 1 base and J by 7 bases, with 11 bases between the two germline ends. CDR3 length: 14 residues. Germline values: CDR1 MNHEY, CDR2 SMNVEV (reference sequence). Every cDNA TCR molecule received its own unique molecular identifier. TCRdb analysed the 5' RACE reads with MiXCR anew, one entry per CDR3 protein. The sample shows roughly 9,800 distinct CDR3 sequences, less than 7% of them seen only once.

The chain joins TRBV27 to TRBJ2-1; D not certain. Specimen: normal lung tissue next to the tumor, collected at surgery. The origin of this receptor is a male donor with early-stage non-small cell lung cancer. The CDR3 region has the DNA TGTGCCAGCAGTTTATGGGTTAGCACAAATGAGCAGTTCTTC. Its translation: CASSLWVSTNEQFF.